There are a few counts of the clone carrying this T cell receptor (beta chain). Time point indicated: patch test 1, 2 weeks after DPC sensitization. Treatment of the sample: therapeutic diphenylcyclopropenone sensitization with weekly scalp DPC. TCRdb re-called the RACE reads through MiXCR, storing one row per CDR3 protein. The sample lists about 340,000 distinct CDR3 sequences; around 7% were seen once. This entry is derived from a study of human T cells and chemical hapten exposure. Overall study: DPC at 2% was the sensitizing agent, placed on approximately 2 cm by approximately 2 cm of upper inner arm skin.

This specimen was whole blood, taken in connection with sensitization to the hapten diphenylcyclopropenone (DPC). The sequence came from a woman between 18 and 30 years old with alopecia areata. Some clones in this sample may be carry-over from other donors' samples.

The CDR3 DNA reads as TGCAGCGTCAGGACAGGGGGCCCCTATTCCCGCCCCATCCAGCATTTT. This codes for CSVRTGGPYSRPIQHF. J is TRBJ1-5 and V is TRBV29-1; 11 bases map to TRBD1. V lost 6 bases to trimming and J lost 12 bases; unmatched junction nucleotides: 19. Germline CDR1 and CDR2: SQVTM and ANQGSEA. The CDR3 is 16 amino acids.